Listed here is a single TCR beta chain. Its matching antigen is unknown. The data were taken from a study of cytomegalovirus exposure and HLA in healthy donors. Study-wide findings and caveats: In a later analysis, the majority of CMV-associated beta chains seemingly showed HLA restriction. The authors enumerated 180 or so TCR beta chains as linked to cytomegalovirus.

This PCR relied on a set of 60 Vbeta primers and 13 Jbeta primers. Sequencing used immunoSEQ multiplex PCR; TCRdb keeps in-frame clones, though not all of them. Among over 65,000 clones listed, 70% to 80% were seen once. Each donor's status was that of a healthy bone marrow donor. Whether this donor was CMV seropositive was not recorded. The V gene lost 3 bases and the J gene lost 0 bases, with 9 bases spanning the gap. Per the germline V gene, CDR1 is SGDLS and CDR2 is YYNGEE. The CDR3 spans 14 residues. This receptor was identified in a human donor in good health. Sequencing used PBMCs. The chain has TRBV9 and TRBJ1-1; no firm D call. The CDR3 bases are TGTGCCAGCAGCGCAAAGCAGGTGAACACTGAAGCTTTCTTT. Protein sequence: CASSAKQVNTEAFF. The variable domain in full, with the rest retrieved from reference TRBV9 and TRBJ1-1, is DSGVTQTPKHLITATGQRVTLRCSPRSGDLSVYWYQQSLDQGLQFLIQYYNGEERAKGNILERFSAQQFPDLHSELNLSSLELGDSALYFCASSAKQVNTEAFFGQGTRLTVV.